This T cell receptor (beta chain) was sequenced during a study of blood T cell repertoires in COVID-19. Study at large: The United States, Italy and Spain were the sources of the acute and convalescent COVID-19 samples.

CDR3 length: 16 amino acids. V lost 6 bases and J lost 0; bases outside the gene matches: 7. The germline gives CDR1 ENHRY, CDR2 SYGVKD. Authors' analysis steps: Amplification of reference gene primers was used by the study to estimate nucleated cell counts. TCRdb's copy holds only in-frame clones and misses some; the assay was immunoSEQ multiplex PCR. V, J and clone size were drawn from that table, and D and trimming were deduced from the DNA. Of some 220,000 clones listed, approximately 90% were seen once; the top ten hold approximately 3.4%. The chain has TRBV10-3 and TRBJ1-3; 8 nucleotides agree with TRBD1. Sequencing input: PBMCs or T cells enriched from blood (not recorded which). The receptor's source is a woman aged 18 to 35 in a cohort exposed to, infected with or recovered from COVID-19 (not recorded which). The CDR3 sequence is CAIRRTGYISGNTIYF. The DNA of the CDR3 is TGTGCCATCAGAAGGACAGGGTATATCTCTGGAAACACCATATATTTT.